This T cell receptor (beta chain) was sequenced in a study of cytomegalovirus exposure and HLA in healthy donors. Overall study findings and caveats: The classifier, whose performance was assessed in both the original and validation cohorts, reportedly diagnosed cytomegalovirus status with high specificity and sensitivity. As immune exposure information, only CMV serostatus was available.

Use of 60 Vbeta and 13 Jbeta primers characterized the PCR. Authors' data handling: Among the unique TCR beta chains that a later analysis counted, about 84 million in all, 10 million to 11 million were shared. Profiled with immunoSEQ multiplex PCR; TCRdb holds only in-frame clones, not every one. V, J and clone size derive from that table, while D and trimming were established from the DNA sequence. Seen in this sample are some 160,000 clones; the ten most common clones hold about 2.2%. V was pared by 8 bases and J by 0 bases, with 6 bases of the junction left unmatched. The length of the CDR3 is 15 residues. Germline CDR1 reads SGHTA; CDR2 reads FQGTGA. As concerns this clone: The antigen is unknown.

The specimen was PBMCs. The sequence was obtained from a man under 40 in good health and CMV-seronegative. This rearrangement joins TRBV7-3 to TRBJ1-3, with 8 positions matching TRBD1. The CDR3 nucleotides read TGTGCCAGCGGCCGGACAGGGTTCTCTGGAAACACCATATATTTT. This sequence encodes CASGRTGFSGNTIYF.